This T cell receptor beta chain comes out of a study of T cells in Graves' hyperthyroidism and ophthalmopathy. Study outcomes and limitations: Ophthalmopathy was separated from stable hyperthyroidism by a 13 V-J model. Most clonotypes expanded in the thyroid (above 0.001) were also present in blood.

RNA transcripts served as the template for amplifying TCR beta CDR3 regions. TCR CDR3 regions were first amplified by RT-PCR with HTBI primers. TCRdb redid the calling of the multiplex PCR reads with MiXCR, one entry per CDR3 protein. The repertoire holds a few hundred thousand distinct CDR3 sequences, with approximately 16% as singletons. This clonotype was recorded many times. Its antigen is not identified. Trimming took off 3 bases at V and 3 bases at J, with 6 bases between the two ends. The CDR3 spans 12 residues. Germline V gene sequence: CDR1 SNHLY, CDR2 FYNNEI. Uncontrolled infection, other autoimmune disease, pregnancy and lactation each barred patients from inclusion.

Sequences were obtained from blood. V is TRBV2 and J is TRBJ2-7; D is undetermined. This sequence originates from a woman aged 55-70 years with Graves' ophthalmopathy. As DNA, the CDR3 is TGTGCCAGCAGTGAGACCCACTACGAGCAGTACTTC. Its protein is CASSETHYEQYF.